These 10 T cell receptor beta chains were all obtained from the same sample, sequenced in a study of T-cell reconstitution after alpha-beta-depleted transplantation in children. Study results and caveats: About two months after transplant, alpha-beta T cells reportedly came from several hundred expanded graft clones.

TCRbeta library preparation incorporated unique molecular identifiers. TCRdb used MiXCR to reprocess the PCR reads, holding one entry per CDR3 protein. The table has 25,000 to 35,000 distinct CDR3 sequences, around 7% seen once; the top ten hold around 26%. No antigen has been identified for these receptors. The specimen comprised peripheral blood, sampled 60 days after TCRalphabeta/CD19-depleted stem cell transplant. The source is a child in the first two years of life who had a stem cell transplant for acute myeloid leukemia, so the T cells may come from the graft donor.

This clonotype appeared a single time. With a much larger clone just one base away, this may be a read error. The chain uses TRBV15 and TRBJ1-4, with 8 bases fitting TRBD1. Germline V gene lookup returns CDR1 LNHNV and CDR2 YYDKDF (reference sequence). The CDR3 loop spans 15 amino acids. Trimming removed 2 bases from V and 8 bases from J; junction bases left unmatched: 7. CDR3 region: CATSRHGQGLEKLFF. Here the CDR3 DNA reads TGTGCCACCAGCAGACATGGACAGGGACTAGAAAAACTGTTTTTT.

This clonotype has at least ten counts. The CDR3 loop reads CASSSDRVSYNEQFF. In nucleotides, the CDR3 is TGCGCCAGCAGTAGCGACAGGGTCTCCTACAATGAGCAGTTCTTC. The chain is built from TRBV5-1 and TRBJ2-1; TRBD1 matches 7 bases. The CDR3 runs to 15 residues. Unmatched junction bases numbered 5, after V lost 5 bases and J lost 0 bases. Per the germline V gene, CDR1 is SGHRS and CDR2 is YFSETQ. The full variable domain, rest sourced from reference TRBV5-1 and TRBJ2-1, is KAGVTQTPRYLIKTRGQQVTLSCSPISGHRSVSWYQQTPGQGLQFLFEYFSETQRNKGNFPGRFSGRQFSNSRSEMNVSTLELGDSALYLCASSSDRVSYNEQFFGPGTRLTVL.

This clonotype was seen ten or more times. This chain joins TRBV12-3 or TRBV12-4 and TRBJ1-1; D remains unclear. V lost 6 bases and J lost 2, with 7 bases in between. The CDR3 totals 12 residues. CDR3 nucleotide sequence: TGTGCCAGCAGCCCTTCAAACACTGAAGCTTTCTTT. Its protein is CASSPSNTEAFF.

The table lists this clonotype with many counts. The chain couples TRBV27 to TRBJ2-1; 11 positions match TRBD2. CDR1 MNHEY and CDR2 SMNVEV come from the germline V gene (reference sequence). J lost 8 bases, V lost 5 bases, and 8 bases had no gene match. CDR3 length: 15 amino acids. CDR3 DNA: TGTGCCAGCAGTAGGACTAGCGGGCCCATCTATGAGCAGTTCTTC. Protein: CASSRTSGPIYEQFF.

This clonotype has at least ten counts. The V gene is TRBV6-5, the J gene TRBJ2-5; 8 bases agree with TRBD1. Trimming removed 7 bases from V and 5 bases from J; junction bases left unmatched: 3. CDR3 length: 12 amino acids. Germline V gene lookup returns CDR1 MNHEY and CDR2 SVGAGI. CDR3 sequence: CASMRTGETQYF. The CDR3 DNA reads TGTGCCAGCATGAGGACAGGGGAGACCCAGTACTTC.

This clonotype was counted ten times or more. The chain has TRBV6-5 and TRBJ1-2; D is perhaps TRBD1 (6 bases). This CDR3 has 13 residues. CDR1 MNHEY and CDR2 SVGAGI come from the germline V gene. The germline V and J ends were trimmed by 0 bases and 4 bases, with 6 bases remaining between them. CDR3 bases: TGTGCCAGCAGTTACTCGGGGGCCTATGGCTACACCTTC. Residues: CASSYSGAYGYTF.

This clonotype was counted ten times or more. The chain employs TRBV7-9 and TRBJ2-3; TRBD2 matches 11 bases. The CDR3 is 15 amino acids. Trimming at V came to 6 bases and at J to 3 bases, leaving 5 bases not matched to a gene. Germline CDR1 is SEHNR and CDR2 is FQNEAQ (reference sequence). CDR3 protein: CASRDSGRGTDTQYF. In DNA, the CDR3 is TGTGCCAGCAGGGATAGCGGGAGGGGAACAGATACGCAGTATTTT.

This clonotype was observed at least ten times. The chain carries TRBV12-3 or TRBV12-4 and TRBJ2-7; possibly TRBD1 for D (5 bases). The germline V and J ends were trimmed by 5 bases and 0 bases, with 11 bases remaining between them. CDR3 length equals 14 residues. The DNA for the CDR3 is TGTGCCAGCAGTCTTGACAGAAGCTCCTACGAGCAGTACTTC. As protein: CASSLDRSSYEQYF.

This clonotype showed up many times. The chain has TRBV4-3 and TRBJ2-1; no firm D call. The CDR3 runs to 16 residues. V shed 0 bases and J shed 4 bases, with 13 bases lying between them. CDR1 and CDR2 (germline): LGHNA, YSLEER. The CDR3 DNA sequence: TGCGCCAGCAGCCAAGATCGCCCCCAGATTTACAATGAGCAGTTCTTC. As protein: CASSQDRPQIYNEQFF.

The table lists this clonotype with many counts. The CDR3 DNA sequence: TGTGCCAGCAGCTTAACCGGTACCCCAACCTACGAGCAGTACTTC. This encodes CASSLTGTPTYEQYF. V and J are TRBV7-9 and TRBJ2-7; D is ambiguous. The V gene lost 2 bases and the J gene lost 2 bases, with 13 bases spanning the gap. The CDR3 sequence is 15 residues long. Germline assignment: CDR1 SEHNR and CDR2 FQNEAQ (reference sequence).